The clone carrying this TCR beta chain was seen just once. A junction end diverges from the germline sequence, so it may reflect a read error. This specimen comes from a study of blood T cell repertoires in COVID-19. Study-level background: T cells, B-cell-depleted T cells, or PBMCs provided the cDNA or gDNA that served as material.

During active infection, Seattle patients enrolled and were then monitored through disease. CDR3 length equals 11 residues. Germline assignment: CDR1 GTSNPN and CDR2 SVGIG (reference sequence). Original handling: Researchers report that nucleated cell counts were estimated from reference gene primer amplification. Repertoires were generated with immunoSEQ multiplex PCR, while TCRdb's copy carries only in-frame clones and drops some. D and trimming were read from the DNA, whereas the V and J calls and clone size are those reported in that table. The data hold 100,000 to 150,000 clones, with approximately 90% observed a single time.

V and J are TRBV30 and TRBJ1-2; 7 bases agree with TRBD1. The sequencing sample was made of peripheral blood. This receptor was taken from a man over 45 with COVID-19, enrolled during active disease. The CDR3, as DNA: TGCCAGGGGGGATCGAACTATGGCTACACCTTC. Translated: CQGGSNYGYTF.